This T cell receptor (beta chain) was retrieved from a study of glioma-infiltrating T cells. This clonotype occurred many times. What it binds is not known. Study-wide findings and caveats: CDR3 overlap between tissue and blood was very small. Above-expected tissue-blood divergence occurred in all gliomas, most in low-grade ones.

TCR alpha and beta CDR3 regions were amplified from RNA using iRepertoire nested multiplex PCR. TCRdb processed the multiplex PCR reads anew with MiXCR; each CDR3 protein has one entry. Found here are about 180,000 distinct CDR3 sequences, approximately 40% of them singletons; the top ten hold around 5%. V was shortened by 2 bases and J by 11 bases, with 15 bases between the two germline ends. The CDR3 sequence is 13 residues long. CDR1 is KGHSH and CDR2 is LQKENI in the germline V gene. Source material: glioma tissue, nonneoplastic brain tissue, or PBMCs (not recorded which). The chain employs TRBV18 and TRBJ1-1; D possibly corresponds to TRBD1 (6 bases). This receptor was identified in a human donor with low-grade glioma or glioblastoma, undergoing nonglioma brain surgery, or in good health (not recorded which). CDR3: CASSPRDMDAAFF. The CDR3 nucleotides are TGTGCCAGCTCACCAAGGGACATGGACGCTGCTTTCTTT.